The 19 T cell receptor beta chains below were found in one sample sequenced in a study of blood T cell repertoires in COVID-19 (TCRdb year 2020). Receptor amplification or capture employed the immunoSEQ multiplex PCR assay. This immuneACCESS table, as held by TCRdb, lists in-frame sequences with V and J called but not all clones. Of the missing ones, under half trace to an unresolved V gene in checked studies; the others have no known cause. The sample table holds over 50,000 clones, of which around nine tenths were seen once. The ten largest account for over 13% of the sample. Sequencing was carried out using peripheral blood. These receptors all come from a human donor with active COVID-19. The donor label of this sample is uncertain.

The CDR3 nucleotides are TGCGCCAGCAGCTTGAGCGGTCCCCAGTCCTACGAGCAGTACTTC. Protein sequence: CASSLSGPQSYEQYF. The rearrangement uses TRBV5-1 and TRBJ2-7; D may be TRBD2 (5 bases). Trimming shortened V by 1 base and J by 1 base, and 12 bases separated the two germline ends. The CDR3 contains 15 residues. Germline V gene lookup returns CDR1 SGHRS and CDR2 YFSETQ.

The rearrangement joins TRBV21-1 to TRBJ1-6. TRBV21-1 is described as a pseudogene. The CDR3 sequence is 14 residues long. The CDR3 DNA reads as TGTGCCGTCCGGGGGGCAGGCATCCATTCACCCCTCCACTTT. Translation: CAVRGAGIHSPLHF.

The chain uses TRBV6-2 or TRBV6-3 and TRBJ2-3; TRBD2 matches at 12 bases. The V and J ends lost 0 bases and 4 bases, in that order; junction bases with no gene match: 2. Germline assignment: CDR1 MNHEY and CDR2 SVGEGT. The CDR3 covers 16 residues. In DNA form, the CDR3 reads TGTGCCAGCAGTTACTCTCTAGCGGGAGGGGCAGATACGCAGTATTTT. Translation gives CASSYSLAGGADTQYF.

This clone was seen a handful of times. The rearrangement uses TRBV6-2 or TRBV6-3 and TRBJ1-5, with unresolved D. V was pared by 7 bases and J by 5 bases, with 12 bases between. Germline values: CDR1 MNHEY, CDR2 SVGEGT. The CDR3 sequence is 13 residues long. CDR3 DNA: TGTGCCAGCACCCCTACGAGGGATCAGCCCCAGCATTTT. Amino acid sequence: CASTPTRDQPQHF.

The chain recombines TRBV7-9 with TRBJ1-2; no firm D call. The V end lost 0 bases, the J end lost 0 bases, and 11 bases lay between the germline ends. The germline V gene encodes CDR1 SEHNR and CDR2 FQNEAQ (reference sequence). This CDR3 contains 16 residues. The chain's CDR3 is CASSLAVTYTNYGYTF. CDR3 coding DNA: TGTGCCAGCAGCTTAGCTGTCACTTATACTAACTATGGCTACACCTTC.

J is TRBJ1-4 and V is TRBV4-3; 10 nucleotides agree with TRBD1. Trimming removed 1 base from V and 0 bases from J; junction bases left unmatched: 8. The length of the CDR3 is 19 residues. The germline gives CDR1 LGHNA, CDR2 YSLEER. The CDR3 sequence is CASSQAFGTGAATNEKLFF. The CDR3 DNA sequence: TGCGCCAGCAGCCAAGCCTTCGGGACAGGGGCTGCAACTAATGAAAAACTGTTTTTT.

This chain connects TRBV18 to TRBJ1-1; no reliable D call. This CDR3 is 18 amino acids long. Trimming left V 3 bases short and J 1 base short, with 21 bases between. Germline V gives CDR1 KGHSH, CDR2 LQKENI. The CDR3 loop is CASSPRTVDGIKNTEAFF. CDR3 nucleotide sequence: TGTGCCAGCTCACCGCGGACGGTAGACGGGATTAAGAACACTGAAGCTTTCTTT. Full variable domain (rest looked up from reference TRBV18 and TRBJ1-1): NAGVMQNPRHLVRRRGQEARLRCSPMKGHSHVYWYRQLPEEGLKFMVYLQKENIIDESGMPKERFSAEFPKEGPSILRIQQVVRGDSAAYFCASSPRTVDGIKNTEAFFGQGTRLTVV.

The rearrangement joins TRBV12-3 or TRBV12-4 to TRBJ1-3, with D uncertain. The length of the CDR3 is 13 residues. V lost 4 bases to trimming and J lost 4 bases, with 8 bases between them. The CDR3 region has the DNA TGTGCCAGCAGTTACAGTATGGGAAACACCATATATTTT. It specifies CASSYSMGNTIYF.

This clone showed up just once. This chain joins TRBV9 and TRBJ1-6; the D gene is possibly TRBD1 (5 bases). The CDR3 runs to 14 residues. V was cut by 0 bases and J by 6 bases, with 7 bases left in between. Germline CDR1 SGDLS, CDR2 YYNGEE. CDR3 sequence reads: CASSVGGVNSPLHF. Here the CDR3 DNA reads TGTGCCAGCAGCGTAGGGGGCGTTAATTCACCCCTCCACTTT.

The chain is built from TRBV5-1 and TRBJ2-7, with 8 bases matching TRBD1. The J segment lost 1 base and the V segment lost 2 bases, leaving 5 bases of the junction unmatched. Germline values: CDR1 SGHRS, CDR2 YFSETQ. The CDR3 covers 15 residues. This chain's CDR3 is CASSFGQGFSYEQYF. CDR3 DNA: TGCGCCAGCAGCTTTGGACAGGGTTTTTCCTACGAGCAGTACTTC.

The V gene is TRBV7-9, the J gene TRBJ1-4, with a weak D call TRBD1 (5 bases). Trimming stripped 4 bases from V and 7 bases from J, with 10 bases between. The length of the CDR3 is 13 residues. Per the germline V gene, CDR1 is SEHNR and CDR2 is FQNEAQ (reference sequence). The chain's CDR3 is CASSSGRGEKLFF. The CDR3 coding sequence is TGTGCCAGCAGCTCGGGGCGGGGTGAAAAACTGTTTTTT.

V usage is TRBV5-4 and J usage is TRBJ1-4; a weak D match, TRBD1 (6 bases). The CDR3 sequence is 15 residues long. V was shortened by 4 bases and J by 7 bases, with 17 bases between the two germline ends. Germline loops: CDR1 SGHNT, CDR2 YYREEE (reference sequence). CDR3 protein: CASSGSREGGEKLFF. The CDR3 nucleotides are TGTGCCAGCAGCGGATCCAGGGAGGGGGGTGAAAAACTGTTTTTT.

This clone was seen a single time. The chain links TRBV9 to TRBJ2-5; D is uncertain. The CDR3 extends over 11 amino acids. CDR1 and CDR2 (germline): SGDLS, YYNGEE. V shed 4 bases and J shed 5 bases, with 6 bases lying between them. This CDR3 is CASSSSETQYF. CDR3 in DNA: TGTGCCAGCAGCTCGAGCGAGACCCAGTACTTC.

The rearrangement joins TRBV6-5 to TRBJ1-4; no reliable D call. This CDR3 has 14 residues. The germline CDR1 and CDR2 sequences are MNHEY and SVGAGI. Trimming removed 7 bases from V and 7 bases from J, with 16 bases in between. The chain's CDR3 is CASTSAGFPEKLFF. The CDR3 DNA sequence: TGTGCCAGCACTTCGGCGGGATTTCCTGAAAAACTGTTTTTT.

The chain has TRBV7-9 and TRBJ2-7, with D perhaps matching TRBD1 (6 bases). CDR1 and CDR2 (germline): SEHNR, FQNEAQ (reference sequence). With 5 bases removed from V and 5 bases from J, the gap between germline ends came to 25 bases. The CDR3 covers 17 residues. DNA of the CDR3: TGTGCCAGCAGCCTCTATCCCCAACAGGGAATAAGTGACGAGCAGTACGTC. Its protein product is CASSLYPQQGISDEQYV.

The chain joins TRBV5-1 to TRBJ1-5; possible D gene TRBD1, 6 bases. The germline V and J ends were trimmed by 3 bases and 2 bases, with 21 bases remaining between them. The germline V gene encodes CDR1 SGHRS and CDR2 YFSETQ. CDR3 length equals 18 residues. The CDR3, as DNA: TGCGCCAGCAGCTCGGGTTTCTGGGGGCAGTCAGGCAATCAGCCCCAGCATTTT. Protein product: CASSSGFWGQSGNQPQHF.

A single count supports this clone. The genes are TRBV7-8 and TRBJ2-2; 8 nucleotides line up with TRBD2. V lost 4 bases to trimming and J lost 5 bases; unmatched junction nucleotides: 3. The CDR3 contains 14 residues. Germline V lookup: CDR1 SGHVS, CDR2 FQNEAQ. CDR3 nucleotide sequence: TGTGCCAGCAGCTCGTTAGCGGGAACCGGGGAGCTGTTTTTT. It specifies CASSSLAGTGELFF.

The chain combines TRBV12-3 or TRBV12-4 with TRBJ2-3, with D perhaps matching TRBD2 (5 bases). The V end was cut by 6 bases, the J end by 3 bases, with 10 bases between. The CDR3 is made up of 13 amino acids. The CDR3 DNA is TGTGCCAGCAGGGACTTTCTAACAGATACGCAGTATTTT. Translation gives CASRDFLTDTQYF.

V usage is TRBV5-1 and J usage is TRBJ1-1, with a tentative D call TRBD1 (6 bases). CDR3 length: 14 residues. Trimming shortened V by 4 bases and J by 0 bases, and 10 bases separated the two germline ends. Germline V CDR1 and CDR2: SGHRS, YFSETQ. For the CDR3, the DNA is TGCGCCAGCAGCCCCTGGACAGTGAACACTGAAGCTTTCTTT. It codes for CASSPWTVNTEAFF.